The subject of this entry is one T cell receptor (beta chain). What it binds is unknown. Unique molecular identifiers were incorporated into the prepared TCRbeta library. In TCRdb, the PCR reads were re-called with MiXCR into one record per CDR3 protein. The data show around 700,000 distinct CDR3 sequences, around 13% seen once. These data originate in a study of T-cell reconstitution after alpha-beta-depleted transplantation in children. The study's findings and limits: Where alpha-beta T cells came from about two months after transplant was reportedly several hundred expanded graft clones. Surviving recipient T cells and thymic progenitors accounted for the high day-60 TCRbeta diversity observed in some patients.

Trimming removed 5 bases from V and 7 bases from J; junction bases left unmatched: 19. Germline assignment: CDR1 SEHNR and CDR2 FQNEAQ (reference sequence). The CDR3 loop spans 18 amino acids. Sequencing used PBMCs, obtained before TCRalphabeta/CD19-depleted stem cell transplant. The sequence was collected from a girl aged 2-10 years with congenital amegakaryocytic thrombocytopenia, due to receive a stem cell transplant. V and J are TRBV7-9 and TRBJ2-1, with 8 positions matching TRBD1. CDR3 nucleotide sequence: TGTGCCAGCAGCCCGCCGGACAGGGCGGGACCCCGGAAGAATGAGCAGTTCTTC. The encoded protein is CASSPPDRAGPRKNEQFF.